This TCR beta chain was sequenced for a study of shared clonotypes between healthy human individuals (dated by TCRdb to 2019 to 2021). Context from the whole study: A couple of women and a few men aged 18 to 49 years were included in the cohort. For each donor, CD4 naive and CD4 memory were each run on three plates, CD8 naive on two plates, and CD8 memory on one plate. To estimate repertoire size and how much clonotypes are shared between individuals, the study performed deep sequencing of blood TCR repertoires from a handful of healthy adults. To increase sequencing depth and limit assay-specific biases, different laboratories used diverse techniques to prepare libraries and sequence TCR repertoires. Each donor's leukapheresis produced roughly between roughly 0.85 and 9.5 billion PBMCs.

The investigation overall reported the following: Rarefaction of sorted-subset datasets indicated incomplete sequencing despite the large sequencing depth. Compared with non-shared clonotypes, clonotypes shared by all four sorted-subset donors had higher generation probabilities. When several donors were compared, the shared fraction of clonotypes was roughly 4.8% for naive CD4, around 3.6% for naive CD8, 2% to 2.5% for memory CD4, and 0.4% for memory CD8. The genetic and exposure-history diversity represented was limited by the small number of donors. Based on pairwise subsampling, the degree of clonotype sharing among donors was expected to be affected by sequencing depth. Naive subsets generally had larger estimated clonotype richness than memory subsets did. Only blood was sampled, and tissue TCR repertoires likely differ from those in blood.

Concerning this clone itself: Its specific antigen is unknown. No base qualities exist here, and no much larger clone lies one base off it. At the DNA level, this CDR3 is encoded by other sequences in the same sample as well.

CD8 naive samples consisted of CD45RO-negative cells that were positively selected for CCR7, yielding a CD45RA+CCR7+ population without TemRA cells. Donors were healthy HIV-negative adults with no recently reported acute infections or vaccinations. Only Caucasian adults living in Nashville, Tennessee, USA were represented among the donors. After blood collection by leukapheresis, PBMCs were isolated using Ficoll-Histopaque density gradient centrifugation and then cryopreserved in the vapor phase of liquid nitrogen. Analytical flow cytometry was used to check the purity and quantity of each magnetically sorted T cell population. From each sorted fraction, genomic DNA was isolated and quantified by UV absorbance on a Nanodrop 2000c. TCR CDR3 regions were amplified from genomic DNA by multiplex PCR using the deep immunoSEQ assay. Extracted genomic DNA from each cell subset was distributed evenly across all wells of several immunoSEQ 96-well plates, and each plate was treated as a replicate. Each replicate PCR for sorted subsets received about 210 ng genomic DNA, equal to 28,000 or so T cell genomes. The purified libraries were quantified using a Qubit 3.0 fluorometer, sized with a Bioanalyzer 2100, and then quantified again using the KAPA Library Quantification kit. A separate single-read 150-cycle Illumina NextSeq 550 flow cell was used to sequence each immunoSEQ 96-well plate. Concerning the study's data processing: Because only junctional sequences without quality scores were contained in the immunoSEQ output, filtering matching that applied to full-length reads could not be performed. To assign V/J genes and CDR3, sequences were annotated against IMGT germline references using PyIR, a Python wrapper for IgBLAST v1.9. Reads were filtered out if the reads had weak V/J assignments (E-value above 1e-6), no CDR3, stop codons, out-of-frame junctions, or ambiguous translated residues. V3J clonotypes were defined by identical inferred V gene, J gene, and CDR3 amino acid sequence. Percentage overlap between repertoires was computed as shared unique clonotypes divided by the size of the smaller repertoire. Repertoire richness was assessed with RTK rarefaction, the Chao1 estimator, and Recon v2.1 estimates of unobserved clonotypes. Generation probabilities were computed with OLGA for all TCRbeta clonotypes obtained by the gDNA method from several donors. In TCRdb, the immuneACCESS table is reduced to in-frame sequences with V and J assigned. These tables do not hold every clone; where another copy was compared, an unresolved V gene accounts for under half, and the others remain unexplained. V, J and clone size were drawn from that table, and D and trimming were deduced from the DNA. The sample has around 620,000 clones on record, 85% to 95% of them singletons. The ten largest clones take up about 0.11% of the sample.

The junction carries 10 bases between V and J, which are trimmed by 5 bases and 2 bases respectively. The CDR3 numbers 13 residues from cysteine through phenylalanine. Only the CDR3 DNA stays, 39 bases, in frame from base 1. The CDR1 and CDR2 encoded by the germline V gene (reference sequence) are LNHDA and SQIVND. The specimen sequenced was naive CD8+ T cells sorted from blood. The sample's cell subset or site label, in plain terms: CD45RA+CCR7+. The sequence is built from TRBV19 and TRBJ2-7; a confident D gene designation cannot be given. The sequence came from a woman aged 30 to 39 in good health. CDR3 loop: CASSPGPAYEQYF. The nucleotides are TGTGCCAGTAGTCCGGGCCCTGCCTACGAGCAGTACTTC.